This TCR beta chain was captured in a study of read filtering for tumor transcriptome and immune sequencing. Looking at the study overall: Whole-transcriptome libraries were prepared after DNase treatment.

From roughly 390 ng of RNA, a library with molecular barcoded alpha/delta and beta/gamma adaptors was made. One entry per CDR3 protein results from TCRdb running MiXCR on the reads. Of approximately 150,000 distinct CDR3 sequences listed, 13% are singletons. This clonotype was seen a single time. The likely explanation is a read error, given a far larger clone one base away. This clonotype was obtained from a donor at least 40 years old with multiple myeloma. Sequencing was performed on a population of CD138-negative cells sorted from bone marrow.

CDR3: CASSQSGIRSSYNEQFF. The CDR3 DNA follows: TGTGCCAGCAGCCAAAGTGGTATACGAAGCTCCTACAATGAGCAGTTCTTC. V is TRBV7-9 and J is TRBJ2-1; D is unclear. Per germline, CDR1 SEHNR and CDR2 FQNEAQ (reference sequence). Trimming removed 5 bases from V and 0 bases from J, with 17 bases in between. There are 17 residues in the CDR3.